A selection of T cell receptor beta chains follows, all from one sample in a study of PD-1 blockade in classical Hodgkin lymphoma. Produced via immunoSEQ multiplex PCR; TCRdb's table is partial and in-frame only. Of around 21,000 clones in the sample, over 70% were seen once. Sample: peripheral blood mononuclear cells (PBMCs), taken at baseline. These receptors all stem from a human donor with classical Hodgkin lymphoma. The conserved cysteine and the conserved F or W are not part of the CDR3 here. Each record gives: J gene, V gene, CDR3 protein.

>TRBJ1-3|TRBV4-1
ASSQGSGNTIY
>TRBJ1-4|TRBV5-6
ASSKGTGEKLF
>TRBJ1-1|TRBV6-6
AVRAEGANTEAF
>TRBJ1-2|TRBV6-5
ASSYPQGGYT
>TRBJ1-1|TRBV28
ASSSPKRARRMNTEAF
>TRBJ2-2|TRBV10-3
AIAEGRYTGELF
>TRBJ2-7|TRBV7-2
ASRLGGGSYEQY
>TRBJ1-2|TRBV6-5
ASSYRRDTYGYT
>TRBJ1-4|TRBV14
ASSLTGGAGREKLF
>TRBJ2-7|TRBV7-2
ASSLELAGAYEQY
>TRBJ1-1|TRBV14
ASRLQGNTEAF
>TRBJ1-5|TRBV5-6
ASSLRQFNQPQH
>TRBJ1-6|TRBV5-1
ASSLAGGAPPGNSPLH
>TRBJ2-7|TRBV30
AWTRLRFSSYEQY
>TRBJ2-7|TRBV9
ASSVGHLGEQY
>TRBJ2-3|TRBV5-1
ASSLAGLERSTDTQY
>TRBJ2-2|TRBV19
ASDREAGRTGELF
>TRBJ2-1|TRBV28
ASSSGTSAGVGEQF
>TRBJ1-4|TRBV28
ASSLTEPYEKLF
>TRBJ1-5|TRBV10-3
ATRGQTNQPQH
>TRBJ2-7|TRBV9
ASSLTGTEYYEQY
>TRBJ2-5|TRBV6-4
ASNPIGTSGLDETQY
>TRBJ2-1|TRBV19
ASRSMTDHSYNEQF
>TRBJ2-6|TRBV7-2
ASSPSSSGANVLT
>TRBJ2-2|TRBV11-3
ASSSSGGRLAGELF
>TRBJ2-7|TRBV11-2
ASSLDPRDLLTYEQY
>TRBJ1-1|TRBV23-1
ASSQPLDRETEAF
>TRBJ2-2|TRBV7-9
ASSPGGGPGELF
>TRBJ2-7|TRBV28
ASKAAVTYEQY
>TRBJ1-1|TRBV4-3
ASSRTGSVTEAF
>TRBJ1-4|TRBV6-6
ASSNGAGGGEKLF
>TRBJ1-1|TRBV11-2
ASSLQLNTEAF
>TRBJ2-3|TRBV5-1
ASRWGGVSTDTQY
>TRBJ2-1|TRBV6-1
ASSEVRVRDNEQF
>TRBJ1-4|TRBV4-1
ASSHTALTNEKLF
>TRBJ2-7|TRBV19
ASSIETGHSYEQY
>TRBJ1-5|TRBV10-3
AIRVDRADRNQPQH
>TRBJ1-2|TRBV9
ASSPSTGNYGYT
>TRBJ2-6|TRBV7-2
ASTITRPSGANVLT
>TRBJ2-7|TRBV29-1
SVGDSSYEQY
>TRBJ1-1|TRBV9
ASSVEGGPFTEAF
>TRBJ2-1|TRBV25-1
ASRPKTSSNEQF
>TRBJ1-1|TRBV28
ASSYLQGGGTEAF
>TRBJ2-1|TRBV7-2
ASSLMAGGLSSSYNEQF
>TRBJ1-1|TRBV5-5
ASSLGVALAEAF
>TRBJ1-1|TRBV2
ASSEALVGRTEAF